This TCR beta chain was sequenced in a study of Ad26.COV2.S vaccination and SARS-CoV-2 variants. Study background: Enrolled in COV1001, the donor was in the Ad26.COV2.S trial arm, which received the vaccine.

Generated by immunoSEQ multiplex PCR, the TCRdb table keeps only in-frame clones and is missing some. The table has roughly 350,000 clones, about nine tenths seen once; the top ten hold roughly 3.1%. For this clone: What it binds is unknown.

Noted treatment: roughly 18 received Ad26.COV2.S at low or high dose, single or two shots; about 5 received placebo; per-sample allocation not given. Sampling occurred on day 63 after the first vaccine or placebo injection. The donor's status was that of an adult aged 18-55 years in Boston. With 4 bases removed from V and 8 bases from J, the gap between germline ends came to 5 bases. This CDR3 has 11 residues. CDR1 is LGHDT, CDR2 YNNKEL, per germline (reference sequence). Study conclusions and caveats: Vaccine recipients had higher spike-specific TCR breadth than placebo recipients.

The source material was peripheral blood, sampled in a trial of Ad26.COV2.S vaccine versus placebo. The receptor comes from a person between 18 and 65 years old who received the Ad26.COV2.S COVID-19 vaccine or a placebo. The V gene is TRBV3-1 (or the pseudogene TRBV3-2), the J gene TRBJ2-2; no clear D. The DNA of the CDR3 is TGTGCCAGCAGCCTTCTGGGGGAGCTGTTTTTT. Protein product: CASSLLGELFF.